This T cell receptor beta chain was sequenced during a study of cytomegalovirus exposure and HLA in healthy donors. This CDR3 contains 14 residues. V shed 5 bases and J 5 bases; nucleotides not matched to a gene: 5. CDR1 MNHEY and CDR2 SVGAGI come from the germline V gene. Study observations and caveats: The Asian-associated ancestry cluster reportedly had fewer N-insertions than the approximately 690-donor mean in a later analysis. Presence/absence analyses assumed roughly uniform sequencing depth across donors, which may not hold. A missense DCLRE1C variant was associated with V- and J-gene trimming of TCR beta chains in a later analysis, and an independent cohort replicated the association.

On this clone itself: Its antigen is not identified.

The PCR had 60 Vbeta and 13 Jbeta primers. TCRdb's copy holds only in-frame clones and misses some; the assay was immunoSEQ multiplex PCR. Here the sample table reports about 130,000 clones. Nominally healthy donors provided the samples, though records likely missed some immune exposures. The specimen was PBMCs. The chain combines TRBV6-5 with TRBJ2-2; 7 positions match TRBD1. The TCR originated in a man between 18 and 29 years old in good health and CMV-seronegative. CDR3 in DNA: TGTGCCAGCAGTAAACGACAGGGTACCGGGGAGCTGTTTTTT. Its translation: CASSKRQGTGELFF.